These 26 T cell receptor beta chains were sequenced from one sample in a study of shared clonotypes between healthy human individuals. Naive CD8 cells were CD45RO-negative, positively selected for CCR7, excluding terminally differentiated effector memory CD45RA+ cells. Generated by immunoSEQ multiplex PCR, the TCRdb table keeps only in-frame clones and is missing some. In the table there are millions of clones, around 93% of which are singletons. Sequenced material: naive CD8+ T cells from PBMCs. These receptors all come from a man aged 18 to 35 in good health. Some clones in this sample may be carry-over from other donors' samples.

The V call is TRBV2, the J call TRBJ1-5; 7 nucleotides align to TRBD1. The CDR3 runs to 16 residues. The germline gives CDR1 SNHLY, CDR2 FYNNEI. The V gene end was trimmed by 8 bases and the J gene end by 0 bases; junction bases not matched to a gene: 10. CDR3 protein: CASRARGFSSNQPQHF. CDR3 DNA sequence: TGTGCCAGCCGGGCCAGGGGGTTTTCTAGCAATCAGCCCCAGCATTTT.

The rearrangement links TRBV7-9 to TRBJ1-1, with a possible D match to TRBD1 (5 bases). CDR3 length: 13 residues. With 1 base removed from V and 6 bases from J, the gap between germline ends came to 9 bases. CDR1 is SEHNR, CDR2 FQNEAQ, per germline (reference sequence). The CDR3: CASSLGGGAEAFF. DNA of the CDR3: TGTGCCAGCAGCTTAGGTGGGGGGGCTGAAGCTTTCTTT.

The J gene is TRBJ1-2, the V gene TRBV19; TRBD1 matches 9 bases. This CDR3 comprises 14 residues. V trimming: 2 bases; J trimming: 3 bases; junction bases outside the gene matches: 1. Germline V CDR1 and CDR2: LNHDA, SQIVND (reference sequence). CDR3 in amino acids: CASSIRTGDYGYTF. The CDR3 bases are TGTGCCAGTAGTATAAGGACAGGGGACTATGGCTACACCTTC.

V gene TRBV7-9 combines with J gene TRBJ2-2, with D unclear. Trimming took off 7 bases at V and 3 bases at J, with 12 bases between the two ends. Germline assignment: CDR1 SEHNR and CDR2 FQNEAQ (reference sequence). CDR3 length: 14 residues. CDR3 sequence reads: CASMSASYTGELFF. The CDR3 bases are TGTGCCAGCATGAGTGCCTCATACACCGGGGAGCTGTTTTTT.

V usage is TRBV7-9 and J usage is TRBJ2-1; 10 nucleotides agree with TRBD1. This CDR3 spans 15 amino acids. Trimming at V came to 5 bases and at J to 8 bases, leaving 9 bases not matched to a gene. Looked up from germline, CDR1 is SEHNR and CDR2 is FQNEAQ (reference sequence). The CDR3 loop is CASSSDRGLGHEQFF. In DNA, the CDR3 is TGTGCCAGCAGCAGCGACAGGGGGCTTGGCCATGAGCAGTTCTTC.

The J gene is TRBJ2-2, the V gene TRBV19, with 8 nucleotides matching TRBD1. V lost 6 bases and J lost 3; bases outside the gene matches: 6. Germline-derived CDR1 and CDR2 are LNHDA and SQIVND (reference sequence). CDR3 size: 15 residues. In nucleotides, the CDR3 is TGTGCCAGTAGCCTAGACAGGGGATACACCGGGGAGCTGTTTTTT. Its protein product is CASSLDRGYTGELFF.

The sample holds one count of this clone. The chain couples TRBV6-6 to TRBJ2-1, with a tentative D call TRBD2 (5 bases). The germline gives CDR1 MNHNY, CDR2 SVGAGI (reference sequence). Deletions cut 5 bases from V and 7 bases from J, with 12 bases between. The CDR3 length is 13 residues. The CDR3 nucleotides are TGTGCCAGCAGTCCCGCACCGGGAAATGAGCAGTTCTTC. It encodes CASSPAPGNEQFF.

This chain joins TRBV6-6 and TRBJ2-1; D remains unclear. V was clipped by 5 bases and J by 12 bases, with 11 bases between them. This CDR3 contains 11 residues. Germline CDR1 and CDR2: MNHNY and SVGAGI (reference sequence). CDR3 sequence reads: CASSDTWGQFF. The CDR3 DNA is TGTGCCAGCAGTGACACATGGGGGCAGTTCTTC.

The chain recombines TRBV7-2 with TRBJ2-5; no firm D call. This CDR3 has 11 residues. Trimming took 7 bases from V and 0 from J, leaving 3 bases between them. The V gene's germline CDR1 is SGHTA and CDR2 FQGNSA. CDR3 in amino acids: CASTYQETQYF. For the CDR3, the DNA is TGTGCCAGCACCTACCAAGAGACCCAGTACTTC.

This clone turned up a few times. A much larger clone differs from this one at a single base, so this may be a read error. Other DNA sequences in the sample encode the same CDR3. V and J are TRBV6-1 and TRBJ1-2; the D is unclear. CDR3 length: 13 amino acids. Germline V gene lookup returns CDR1 MNHNS and CDR2 SASEGT. V lost 6 bases, J lost 7 bases, and 15 bases lay in between. DNA for the CDR3: TGTGCCAGCAGCGAGACGGGGTTAGGTGGCTACACCTTC. Its translation is CASSETGLGGYTF.

This clone appeared a few times. The V gene is TRBV7-9, the J gene TRBJ2-7, with 9 bases lining up with TRBD1. CDR1 is SEHNR and CDR2 is FQNEAQ in the germline V gene (reference sequence). This CDR3 is 15 amino acids long. V was pared by 5 bases and J by 3 bases, with 8 bases of the junction left unmatched. The DNA of the CDR3 is TGTGCCAGCAGCCCGGGGACAGGGATGTTCTACGAGCAGTACTTC. Amino acids: CASSPGTGMFYEQYF.

V usage is TRBV29-1 and J usage is TRBJ2-7; D might be TRBD1 or TRBD2, each matching 5 bases. The V gene's germline CDR1 is SQVTM and CDR2 ANQGSEA. V lost 2 bases, J lost 2 bases, and 19 bases lay in between. The CDR3 has 16 amino acids. The CDR3 DNA reads TGCAGCGTTGAATCTGAGAACGGGACGAGAACCTACGAGCAGTACTTC. It encodes CSVESENGTRTYEQYF.

The rearrangement joins TRBV11-3 to TRBJ2-7, with 8 bases aligning to TRBD1. This CDR3 is built from 14 residues. Trimming removed 5 bases from V and 3 bases from J; junction bases left unmatched: 6. Germline V gene sequence: CDR1 SGHNT, CDR2 YENEEA. CDR3 sequence (DNA): TGTGCCAGCAGCCAGAGGACAGGGCACTACGAGCAGTACTTC. Residues: CASSQRTGHYEQYF. Full variable domain (missing parts from reference TRBV11-3 and TRBJ2-7): EAGVVQSPRYKIIEKKQPVAFWCNPISGHNTLYWYLQNLGQGPELLIRYENEEAVDDSQLPKDRFSAERLKGVDSTLKIQPAELGDSAVYLCASSQRTGHYEQYFGPGTRLTVT.

This chain connects TRBV7-6 to TRBJ2-7; 7 nucleotides agree with TRBD2. The CDR3 length is 17 residues. The J segment lost 3 bases and the V segment lost 5 bases, leaving 16 bases of the junction unmatched. Germline-derived CDR1 and CDR2 are SGHVS and FNYEAQ. This chain's CDR3 is CASSGEVASGWGYEQYF. The CDR3 nucleotides are TGTGCCAGCAGCGGAGAGGTGGCTAGCGGTTGGGGCTACGAGCAGTACTTC.

This clone was observed a single time. The chain employs TRBV6-5 and TRBJ1-5; perhaps TRBD1 as D (6 bases). V gave up 6 bases and J gave up 1 base, with 13 bases separating them. CDR3 length: 15 amino acids. Germline V gives CDR1 MNHEY, CDR2 SVGAGI. The CDR3 here is CASRYTGFSNQPQHF. In DNA form, the CDR3 reads TGTGCCAGCAGGTACACAGGGTTCAGCAATCAGCCCCAGCATTTT.

V is TRBV10-3 and J is TRBJ2-7; D gene unclear. V lost 1 base, J lost 0 bases, and 7 bases lay in between. The CDR3 runs 14 residues. Germline lookup yields CDR1 ENHRY and CDR2 SYGVKD. The CDR3 reads CAISELGASYEQYF. In nucleotides, the CDR3 is TGTGCCATCAGTGAGTTAGGTGCCTCCTACGAGCAGTACTTC.

The chain has TRBV27 and TRBJ2-3; 9 nucleotides match TRBD2. V shed 5 bases and J 2 bases; nucleotides not matched to a gene: 8. The CDR3 is 16 residues long. CDR1 is MNHEY, CDR2 SMNVEV, per germline (reference sequence). The CDR3: CASSNLAGTTTDTQYF. As DNA, the CDR3 is TGTGCCAGCAGTAACCTAGCGGGGACTACCACAGATACGCAGTATTTT.

The chain recombines TRBV28 with TRBJ1-1, with a weak D call TRBD1 (6 bases). Trimming shortened V by 5 bases and J by 2 bases, and 18 bases separated the two germline ends. The CDR3 covers 16 residues. The germline V gene encodes CDR1 MDHEN and CDR2 SYDVKM. This CDR3 is CASSLTPIGGNTEAFF. The CDR3 region has the DNA TGTGCCAGCAGTCTGACCCCCATAGGGGGTAACACTGAAGCTTTCTTT.

The rearrangement links TRBV7-9 to TRBJ2-1; tentative D call: TRBD1 (6 bases). The CDR3 consists of 15 residues. The germline V and J ends were trimmed by 5 bases and 3 bases, with 14 bases remaining between them. CDR1 SEHNR and CDR2 FQNEAQ come from the germline V gene (reference sequence). The CDR3 DNA follows: TGTGCCAGCAGCCCGCAGACAGGAAACTACAATGAGCAGTTCTTC. The encoded protein is CASSPQTGNYNEQFF.

The chain employs TRBV6-6 and TRBJ2-7; a weak D match, TRBD2 (5 bases). V was pared by 2 bases and J by 4 bases, with 12 bases between. The CDR3 length is 14 residues. From germline, CDR1 is MNHNY and CDR2 SVGAGI (reference sequence). CDR3 region: CASSYTRRGYEQYF. In DNA form, the CDR3 reads TGTGCCAGCAGTTACACTCGACGGGGTTACGAGCAGTACTTC.

The chain carries TRBV25-1 and TRBJ1-1, with D maybe TRBD1 (5 bases). The CDR3 extends over 13 amino acids. Germline CDR1 is MGHDK and CDR2 is SYGVNS. V lost 4 bases to trimming and J lost 7 bases, with 13 bases between them. CDR3 sequence reads: CASSGYRDGEAFF. CDR3 coding DNA: TGTGCCAGCAGTGGATACCGGGACGGTGAAGCTTTCTTT.

This clone appeared a single time. V gene TRBV6-6 combines with J gene TRBJ1-5; no firm D call. Germline loops: CDR1 MNHNY, CDR2 SVGAGI (reference sequence). Trimming cost V 2 bases and J 0 bases, with 11 bases left between them. The CDR3 is 16 residues long. CDR3 sequence reads: CASSYTPLYSNQPQHF. The CDR3 DNA sequence: TGTGCCAGCAGTTACACCCCTCTTTATAGCAATCAGCCCCAGCATTTT.

This chain connects TRBV19 to TRBJ2-2; D is unresolved. CDR3 length equals 12 residues. V gave up 3 bases and J gave up 6 bases, with 5 bases separating them. The germline V gene has CDR1 LNHDA and CDR2 SQIVND (reference sequence). The CDR3 loop reads CASSIIPGELFF. Written as DNA, the CDR3 is TGTGCCAGTAGTATTATCCCCGGGGAGCTGTTTTTT.

The CDR3: CASSLEPADSYEQYF. The CDR3 bases are TGTGCCAGCAGCTTAGAGCCCGCGGACTCCTACGAGCAGTACTTC. The chain links TRBV7-2 to TRBJ2-7; D is uncertain. The CDR3 runs to 15 residues. The germline gives CDR1 SGHTA, CDR2 FQGNSA. Trimming stripped 1 base from V and 0 bases from J, with 10 bases between.

The chain couples TRBV9 to TRBJ2-1; the match to TRBD2 covers 10 bases. This CDR3 comprises 15 residues. In germline, CDR1 is SGDLS, CDR2 YYNGEE. V dropped 0 bases and J dropped 8; count of bases not matched to a gene: 5. CDR3 nucleotides: TGTGCCAGCAGCGTAGTGGCTAGCGGGAGCTATGAGCAGTTCTTC. Translating it yields CASSVVASGSYEQFF.

The rearrangement links TRBV28 to TRBJ2-2; D may correspond to TRBD1 or TRBD2 (5 bases each). The CDR3 has 16 residues. Germline values: CDR1 MDHEN, CDR2 SYDVKM. Trimming cost V 5 bases and J 2 bases, with 15 bases left between them. Here the CDR3 reads CASSPLRDLNTGELFF. The DNA for the CDR3 is TGTGCCAGCAGTCCGCTTCGGGACCTAAACACCGGGGAGCTGTTTTTT.